The clone carrying this T cell receptor beta chain was seen a few times. These data originate in a study of blood T cell repertoires in COVID-19. CDR1 is KGHSH, CDR2 LQKENI, per germline. The V and J ends lost 10 bases and 1 base respectively, with 17 bases between them. The CDR3 is made up of 16 amino acids. In the authors' methods: Reference gene primers were amplified, and this amplification served to estimate nucleated cell counts. Some clones are missing from TCRdb's copy, which holds only in-frame ones; the method was immunoSEQ multiplex PCR. V and J calls and clone size follow that table, whereas D and trimming were derived from the DNA. The profile covers 100,000 to 150,000 clones, with around 88% appearing a single time and roughly 3.9% taken by the ten largest.

J is TRBJ1-6 and V is TRBV18; tentative D call: TRBD1 (6 bases). Sequencing was done on a sample of peripheral blood. The TCR sequence derives from a man aged 60 to 75 with COVID-19, enrolled during active disease. Written as DNA, the CDR3 is TGTGCCACCACTCCGGGGGGCGCATCCTATAATTCACCCCTCCACTTT. It is translated as CATTPGGASYNSPLHF.